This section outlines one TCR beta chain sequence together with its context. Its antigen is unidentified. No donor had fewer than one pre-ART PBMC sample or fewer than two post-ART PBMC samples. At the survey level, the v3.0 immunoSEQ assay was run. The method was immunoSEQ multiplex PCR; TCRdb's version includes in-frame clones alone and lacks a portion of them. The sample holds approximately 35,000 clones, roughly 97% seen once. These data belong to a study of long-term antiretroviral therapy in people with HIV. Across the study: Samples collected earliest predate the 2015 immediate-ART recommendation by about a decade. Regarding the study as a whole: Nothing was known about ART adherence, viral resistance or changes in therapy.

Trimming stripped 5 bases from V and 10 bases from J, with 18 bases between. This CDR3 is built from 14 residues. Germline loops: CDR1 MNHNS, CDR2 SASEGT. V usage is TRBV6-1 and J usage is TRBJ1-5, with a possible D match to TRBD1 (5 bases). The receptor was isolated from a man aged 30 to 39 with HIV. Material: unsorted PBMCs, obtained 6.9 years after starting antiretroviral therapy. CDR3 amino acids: CASSLTPGEKPQHF. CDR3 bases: TGTGCCAGCAGTTTAACCCCGGGGGAGAAACCCCAGCATTTT.